This T cell receptor (beta chain) was documented in a study of T cell repertoires in cytomegalovirus infection. The overall study: Peptides in the study included HLA-C-restricted and HLA-B-restricted CMV epitopes. Both a matching HLA type and CMV infection were indicated by public TCR beta signatures. Findings and caveats of the study: Pooled public TCR beta family frequency picked out CMV carriers with the relevant HLA. The ex vivo response was dominated by HLA-C-restricted CMV-specific TCR beta clonotypes.

Germline lookup yields CDR1 SGHRS and CDR2 YFSETQ. The trim removed 4 bases at V and 2 bases at J, leaving 7 bases unmatched. This CDR3 region has 16 residues. Concerning this clonotype itself: Its antigen is currently unknown.

Each CDR3 protein is one row after TCRdb ran MiXCR on the reads. In the table there are hundreds of thousands of distinct CDR3 sequences, 30% to 35% of which are singletons. This clonotype was sampled from a human donor in good health (CMV status not recorded). Some clones in this sample may be carry-over from other donors' samples. This material consisted of cultured PBMCs, taken from culture after CMV antigen stimulation. The chain carries TRBV5-1 and TRBJ2-2, with TRBD1 identical over 8 bases. The CDR3 here is CASSATGQGNTGELFF. For the CDR3, the DNA is TGCGCCAGCAGCGCAACAGGACAGGGAAACACCGGGGAGCTGTTTTTT.